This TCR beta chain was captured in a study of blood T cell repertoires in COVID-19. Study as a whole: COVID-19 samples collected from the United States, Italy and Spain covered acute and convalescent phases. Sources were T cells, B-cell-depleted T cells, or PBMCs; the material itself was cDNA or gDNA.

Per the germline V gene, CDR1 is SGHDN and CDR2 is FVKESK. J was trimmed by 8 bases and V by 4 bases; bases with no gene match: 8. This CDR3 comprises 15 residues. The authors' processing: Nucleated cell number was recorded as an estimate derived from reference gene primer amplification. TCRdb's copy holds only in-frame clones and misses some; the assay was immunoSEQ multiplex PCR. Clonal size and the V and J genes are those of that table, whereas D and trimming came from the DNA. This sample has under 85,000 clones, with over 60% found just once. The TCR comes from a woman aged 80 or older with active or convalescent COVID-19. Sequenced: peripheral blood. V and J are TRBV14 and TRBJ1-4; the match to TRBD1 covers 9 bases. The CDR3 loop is CASSLIGDRAEKLFF. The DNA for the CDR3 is TGTGCCAGCAGCCTCATAGGGGACAGGGCAGAAAAACTGTTTTTT. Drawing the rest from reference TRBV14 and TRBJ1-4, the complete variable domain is EAGVTQFPSHSVIEKGQTVTLRCDPISGHDNLYWYRRVMGKEIKFLLHFVKESKQDESGMPNNRFLAERTGGTYSTLKVQPAELEDSGVYFCASSLIGDRAEKLFFGSGTQLSVL.